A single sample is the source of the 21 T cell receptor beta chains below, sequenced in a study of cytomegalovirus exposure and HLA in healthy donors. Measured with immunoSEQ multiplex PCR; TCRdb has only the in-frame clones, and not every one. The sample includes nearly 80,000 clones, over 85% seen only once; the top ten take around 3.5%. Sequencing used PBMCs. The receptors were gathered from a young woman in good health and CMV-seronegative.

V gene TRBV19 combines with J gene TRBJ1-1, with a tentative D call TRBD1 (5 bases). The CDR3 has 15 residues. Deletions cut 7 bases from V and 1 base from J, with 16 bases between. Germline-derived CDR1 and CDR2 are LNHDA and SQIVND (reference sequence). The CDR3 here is CASKAGLLGNTEAFF. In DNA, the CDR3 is TGTGCCAGTAAGGCGGGACTTCTCGGGAACACTGAAGCTTTCTTT.

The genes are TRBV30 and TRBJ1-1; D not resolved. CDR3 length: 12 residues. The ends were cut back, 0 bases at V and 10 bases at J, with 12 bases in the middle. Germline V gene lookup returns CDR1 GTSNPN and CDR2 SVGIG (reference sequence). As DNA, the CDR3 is TGTGCCTGGAGTGTGGGGAGTTGGGGAGCTTTCTTT. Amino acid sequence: CAWSVGSWGAFF.

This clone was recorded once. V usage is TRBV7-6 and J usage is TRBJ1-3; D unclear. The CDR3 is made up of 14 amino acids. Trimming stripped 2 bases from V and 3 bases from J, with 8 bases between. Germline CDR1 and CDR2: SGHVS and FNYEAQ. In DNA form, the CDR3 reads TGTGCCAGCAGCTTACTCCGAGGTGGAAACACCATATATTTT. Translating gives CASSLLRGGNTIYF.

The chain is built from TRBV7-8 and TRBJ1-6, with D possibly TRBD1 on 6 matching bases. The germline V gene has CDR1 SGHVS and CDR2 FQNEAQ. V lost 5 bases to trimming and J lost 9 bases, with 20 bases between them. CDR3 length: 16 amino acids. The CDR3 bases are TGTGCCAGCAGCCGGAGTGGGGGCGACTTCAGTTCACCCCTCCACTTT. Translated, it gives CASSRSGGDFSSPLHF.

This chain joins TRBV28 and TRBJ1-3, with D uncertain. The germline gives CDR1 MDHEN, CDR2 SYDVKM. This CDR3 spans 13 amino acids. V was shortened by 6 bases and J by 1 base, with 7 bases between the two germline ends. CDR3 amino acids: CASRRVSGNTIYF. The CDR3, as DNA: TGTGCCAGCAGACGGGTGTCTGGAAACACCATATATTTT.

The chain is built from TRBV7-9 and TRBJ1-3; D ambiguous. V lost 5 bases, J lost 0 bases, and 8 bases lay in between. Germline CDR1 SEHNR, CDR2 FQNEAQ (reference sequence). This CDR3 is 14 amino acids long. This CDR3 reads CASSPGPSGNTIYF. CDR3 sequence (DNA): TGTGCCAGCAGCCCGGGTCCCTCTGGAAACACCATATATTTT.

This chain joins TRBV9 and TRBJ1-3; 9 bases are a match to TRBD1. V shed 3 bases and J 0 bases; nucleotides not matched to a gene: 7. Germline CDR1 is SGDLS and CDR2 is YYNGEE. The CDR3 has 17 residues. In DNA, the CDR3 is TGTGCCAGCAGCGCCACAGGGGGCTCCTACTCTGGAAACACCATATATTTT. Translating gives CASSATGGSYSGNTIYF.

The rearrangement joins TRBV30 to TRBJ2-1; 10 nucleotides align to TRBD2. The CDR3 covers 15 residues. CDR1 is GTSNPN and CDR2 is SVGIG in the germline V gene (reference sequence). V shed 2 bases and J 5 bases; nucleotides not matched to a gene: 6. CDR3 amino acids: CAWSKRLAGHNEQFF. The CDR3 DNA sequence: TGTGCCTGGAGTAAGAGACTAGCGGGCCACAATGAGCAGTTCTTC.

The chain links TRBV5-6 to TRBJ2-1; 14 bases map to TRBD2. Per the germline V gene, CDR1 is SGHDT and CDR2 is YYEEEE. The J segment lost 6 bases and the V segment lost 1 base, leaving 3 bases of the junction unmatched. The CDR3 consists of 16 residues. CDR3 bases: TGTGCCAGCAGCTTGTTTGGGACTAGCGGGAGCAATGAGCAGTTCTTC. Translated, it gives CASSLFGTSGSNEQFF.

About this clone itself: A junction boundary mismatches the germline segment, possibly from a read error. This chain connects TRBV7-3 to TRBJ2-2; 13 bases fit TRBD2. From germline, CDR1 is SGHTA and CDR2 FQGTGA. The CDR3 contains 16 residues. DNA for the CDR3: TGTGCCAGCAGCGTCGGGACTAGCGGGAACGCCGGGGAGCTGTTTTTT. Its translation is CASSVGTSGNAGELFF.

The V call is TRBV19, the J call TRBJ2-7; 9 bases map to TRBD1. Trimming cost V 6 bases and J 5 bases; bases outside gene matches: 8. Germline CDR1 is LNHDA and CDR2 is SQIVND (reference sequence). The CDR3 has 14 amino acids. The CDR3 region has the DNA TGTGCCAGTAGGCGAACAGGGGGCATAAACGAGCAGTACTTC. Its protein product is CASRRTGGINEQYF.

The CDR3 here is CASSQYDRAPTEAFF. The DNA of the CDR3 is TGTGCCAGCAGCCAATATGACAGGGCTCCCACTGAAGCTTTCTTT. The chain links TRBV7-2 to TRBJ1-1, with TRBD1 matching 7 bases. The CDR3 covers 15 residues. CDR1 and CDR2 (germline): SGHTA, FQGNSA. With 5 bases clipped from V and 4 bases from J, the junction kept 10 bases outside the gene matches.

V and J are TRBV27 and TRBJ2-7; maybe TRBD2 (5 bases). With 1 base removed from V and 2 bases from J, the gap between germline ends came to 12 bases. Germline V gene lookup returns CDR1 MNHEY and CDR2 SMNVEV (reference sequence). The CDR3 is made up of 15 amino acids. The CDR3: CASSLFRGSTYEQYF. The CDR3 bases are TGTGCCAGCAGTTTATTTCGGGGTTCGACCTACGAGCAGTACTTC.

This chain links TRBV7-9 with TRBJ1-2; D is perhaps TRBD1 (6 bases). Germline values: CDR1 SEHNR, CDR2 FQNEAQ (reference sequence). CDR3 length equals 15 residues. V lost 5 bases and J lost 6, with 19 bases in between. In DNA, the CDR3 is TGTGCCAGCAGCCCAACCCCCCCAGGGGAACATGGCTACACCTTC. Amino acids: CASSPTPPGEHGYTF. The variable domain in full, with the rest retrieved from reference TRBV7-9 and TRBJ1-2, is DTGVSQNPRHKITKRGQNVTFRCDPISEHNRLYWYRQTLGQGPEFLTYFQNEAQLEKSRLLSDRFSAERPKGSFSTLEIQRTEQGDSAMYLCASSPTPPGEHGYTFGSGTRLTVV.

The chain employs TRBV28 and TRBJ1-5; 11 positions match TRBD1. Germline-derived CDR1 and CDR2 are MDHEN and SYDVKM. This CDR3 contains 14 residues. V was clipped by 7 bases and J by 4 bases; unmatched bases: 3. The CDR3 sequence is CASTGTGGNQPQHF. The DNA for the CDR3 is TGTGCCAGCACCGGGACAGGGGGTAATCAGCCCCAGCATTTT.

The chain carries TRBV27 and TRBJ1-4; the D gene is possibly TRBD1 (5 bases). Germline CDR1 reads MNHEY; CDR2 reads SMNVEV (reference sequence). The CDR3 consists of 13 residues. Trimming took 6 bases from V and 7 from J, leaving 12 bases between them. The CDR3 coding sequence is TGTGCCAGCAGAAGGGGCTTAACTGAAAAACTGTTTTTT. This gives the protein CASRRGLTEKLFF.

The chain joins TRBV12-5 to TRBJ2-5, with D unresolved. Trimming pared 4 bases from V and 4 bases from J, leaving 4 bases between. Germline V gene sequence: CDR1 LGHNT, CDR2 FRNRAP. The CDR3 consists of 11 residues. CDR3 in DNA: TGTGCTAGTGGTTCCCGAGAGACCCAGTACTTC. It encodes CASGSRETQYF.

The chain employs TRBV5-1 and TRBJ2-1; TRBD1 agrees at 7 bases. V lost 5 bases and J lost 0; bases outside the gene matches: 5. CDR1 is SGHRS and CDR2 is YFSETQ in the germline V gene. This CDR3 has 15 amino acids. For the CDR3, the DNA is TGCGCCAGCAGTCGGGACAGCTACTCCTACAATGAGCAGTTCTTC. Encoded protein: CASSRDSYSYNEQFF.

The CDR3 DNA sequence: TGTGCCTGGACTTTTAACCAAGAGACCCAGTACTTC. It specifies CAWTFNQETQYF. The chain uses TRBV30 and TRBJ2-5; D is unclear. The CDR3 spans 12 residues. Trimming left V 4 bases short and J 0 bases short, with 6 bases between. Per germline, CDR1 GTSNPN and CDR2 SVGIG (reference sequence).

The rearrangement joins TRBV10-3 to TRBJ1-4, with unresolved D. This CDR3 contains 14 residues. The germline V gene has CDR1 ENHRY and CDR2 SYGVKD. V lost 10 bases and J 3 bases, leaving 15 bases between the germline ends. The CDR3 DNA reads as TGTGCCACCCGATGGGGAGGGTCTAATGAAAAACTGTTTTTT. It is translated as CATRWGGSNEKLFF.

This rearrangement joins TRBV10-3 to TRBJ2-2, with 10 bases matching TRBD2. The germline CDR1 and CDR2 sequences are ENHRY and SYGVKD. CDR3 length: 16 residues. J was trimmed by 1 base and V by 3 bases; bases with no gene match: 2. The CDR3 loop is CAISETSGENTGELFF. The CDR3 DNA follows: TGTGCCATCAGTGAAACTAGCGGGGAGAACACCGGGGAGCTGTTTTTT.